This T cell receptor (beta chain) was sequenced for a study of cytomegalovirus exposure and HLA in healthy donors. Vbeta (60) and Jbeta (13) primers were used in the PCR. Generated by immunoSEQ multiplex PCR, the TCRdb table keeps only in-frame clones and is missing some. The sample's table shows fewer than 200,000 clones. This CDR3 has 15 amino acids. The V segment lost 3 bases and the J segment 4 bases; nucleotides outside the gene matches: 7. The V gene's germline CDR1 is SGHAT and CDR2 FQNNGV. General study results and limits: DRB1 had the most TCR associations and HLA-C the fewest, a later analysis found, with rates varying by HLA locus. The study flagged 150 to 200 TCR beta chains as cytomegalovirus-associated.

Worth noting for this clone: The antigen is unknown.

This TCR was sampled from a young man in good health and CMV-seronegative. What was sequenced was PBMCs. This chain connects TRBV11-2 to TRBJ2-7; TRBD1 matches 9 bases. The CDR3 DNA is TGTGCCAGCAGCTTCCGGGACAGGGTCGTTTACGAGCAGTACTTC. Translated, it gives CASSFRDRVVYEQYF. Variable domain in full (rest from reference TRBV11-2 and TRBJ2-7): EAGVAQSPRYKIIEKRQSVAFWCNPISGHATLYWYQQILGQGPKLLIQFQNNGVVDDSQLPKDRFSAERLKGVDSTLKIQPAKLEDSAVYLCASSFRDRVVYEQYFGPGTRLTVT.